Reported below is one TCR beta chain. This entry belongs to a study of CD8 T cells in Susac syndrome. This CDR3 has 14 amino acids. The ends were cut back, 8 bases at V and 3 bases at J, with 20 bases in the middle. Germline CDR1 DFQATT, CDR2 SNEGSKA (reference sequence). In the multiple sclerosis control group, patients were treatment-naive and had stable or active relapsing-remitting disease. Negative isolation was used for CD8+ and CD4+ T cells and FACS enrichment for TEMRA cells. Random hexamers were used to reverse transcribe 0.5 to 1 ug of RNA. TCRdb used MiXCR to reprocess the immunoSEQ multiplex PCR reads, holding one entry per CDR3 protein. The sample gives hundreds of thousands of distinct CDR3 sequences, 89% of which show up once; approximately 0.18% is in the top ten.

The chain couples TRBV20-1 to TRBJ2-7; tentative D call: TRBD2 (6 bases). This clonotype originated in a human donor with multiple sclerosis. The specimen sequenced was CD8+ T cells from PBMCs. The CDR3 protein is CSTRGSEGIYEQYF. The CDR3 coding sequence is TGCAGTACTCGGGGGAGTGAAGGGATCTACGAGCAGTACTTC.